The TCR beta chain under discussion was sequenced for a study of shared clonotypes between healthy human individuals. This CDR3 is 16 amino acids long. V was trimmed by 1 base and J by 3 bases, leaving 13 bases between them. CDR1 is SGHVS and CDR2 is FQNEAQ in the germline V gene. Splitting the CD4+ cells yielded a CD45RA+ naive subset and a CD45RA-negative memory subset. Produced via immunoSEQ multiplex PCR; TCRdb's table is partial and in-frame only. The sample carries 1.6 million or so clones, approximately 96% recorded once. The chain employs TRBV7-8 and TRBJ1-5, with D possibly TRBD1 on 5 matching bases. Material: naive CD4+ T cells sorted from blood. Subset defined: CD45RA+ positively selected. This sequence originates from a young man in good health. This chain's CDR3 is CASSLVRALLNQPQHF. The CDR3 DNA reads as TGTGCCAGCAGCTTAGTCAGGGCCCTACTCAATCAGCCCCAGCATTTT.